This entry describes one T cell receptor (beta chain). This sample is part of a study of cytomegalovirus exposure and HLA in healthy donors. Profiled with immunoSEQ multiplex PCR; TCRdb holds only in-frame clones, not every one. Seen here are approximately 140,000 clones, 70% to 90% observed once, and the top ten hold approximately 8.7%. CDR3 length: 15 residues. V lost 4 bases to trimming and J lost 3 bases; unmatched junction nucleotides: 7. Germline-derived CDR1 and CDR2 are SGHRS and YFSETQ. This rearrangement joins TRBV5-1 to TRBJ2-7; 10 bases fit TRBD2. The receptor was derived from a man in his late teens or twenties in good health and CMV-seropositive. Source material: PBMCs. The CDR3 region has the DNA TGCGCCAGCAGCATGGTAGCGGGGGGCCACTACGAGCAGTACTTC. Translating gives CASSMVAGGHYEQYF.